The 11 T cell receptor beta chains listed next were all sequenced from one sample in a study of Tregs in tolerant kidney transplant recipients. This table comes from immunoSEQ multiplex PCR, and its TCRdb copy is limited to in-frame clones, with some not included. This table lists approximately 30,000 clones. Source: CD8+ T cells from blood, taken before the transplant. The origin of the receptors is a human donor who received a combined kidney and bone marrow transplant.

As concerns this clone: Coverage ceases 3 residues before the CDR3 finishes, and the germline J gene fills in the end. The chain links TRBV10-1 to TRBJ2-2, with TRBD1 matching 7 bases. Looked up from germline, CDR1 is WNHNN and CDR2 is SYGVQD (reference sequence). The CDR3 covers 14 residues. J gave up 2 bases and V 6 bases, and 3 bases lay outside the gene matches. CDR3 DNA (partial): TGCGCCAGCAGCGGGGACAGTAACACCGGGGAG. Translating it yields CASSGDSNTGE. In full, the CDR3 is CASSGDSNTGELFF.

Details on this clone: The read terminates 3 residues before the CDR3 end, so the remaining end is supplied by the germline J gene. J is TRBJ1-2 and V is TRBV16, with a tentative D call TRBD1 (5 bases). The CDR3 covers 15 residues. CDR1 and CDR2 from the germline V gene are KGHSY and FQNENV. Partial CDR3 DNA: TGTGCCAGCAGCCAATCGGGCGGGGGTAGTAGCGGC. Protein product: CASSQSGGGSSG. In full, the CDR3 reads CASSQSGGGSSGYTF.

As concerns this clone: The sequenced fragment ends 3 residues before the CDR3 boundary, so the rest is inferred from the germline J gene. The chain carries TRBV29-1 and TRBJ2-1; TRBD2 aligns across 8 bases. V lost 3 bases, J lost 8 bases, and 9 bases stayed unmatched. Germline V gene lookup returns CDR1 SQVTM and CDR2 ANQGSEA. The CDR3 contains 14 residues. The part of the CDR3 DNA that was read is TGCAGCGTTGACGGCCTAGCGGGTGGGTATGAG. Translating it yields CSVDGLAGGYE. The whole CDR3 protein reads CSVDGLAGGYEQFF.

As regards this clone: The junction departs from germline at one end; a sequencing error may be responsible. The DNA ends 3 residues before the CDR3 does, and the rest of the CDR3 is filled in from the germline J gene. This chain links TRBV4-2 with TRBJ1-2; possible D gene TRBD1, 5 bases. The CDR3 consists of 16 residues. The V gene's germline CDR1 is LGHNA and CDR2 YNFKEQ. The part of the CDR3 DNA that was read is TGCGCCAGCAGCCAAGATCGGCAGGGAAGTAGCTATGGC. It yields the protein CASSQDRQGSSYG. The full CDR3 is CASSQDRQGSSYGYTF.

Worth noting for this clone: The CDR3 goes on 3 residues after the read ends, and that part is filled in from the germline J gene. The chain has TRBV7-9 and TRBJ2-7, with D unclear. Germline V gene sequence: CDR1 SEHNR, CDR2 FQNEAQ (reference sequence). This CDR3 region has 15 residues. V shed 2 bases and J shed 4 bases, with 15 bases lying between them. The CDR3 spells CASSLFMGSRYEQYF. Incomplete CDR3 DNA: TGTGCCAGCAGCTTATTCATGGGCAGTCGGTACGAG.

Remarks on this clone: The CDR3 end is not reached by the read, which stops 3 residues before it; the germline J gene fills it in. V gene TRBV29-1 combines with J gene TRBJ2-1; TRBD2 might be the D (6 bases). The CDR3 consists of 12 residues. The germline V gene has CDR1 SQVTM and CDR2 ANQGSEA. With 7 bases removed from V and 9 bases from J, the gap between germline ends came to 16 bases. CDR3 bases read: TGCAGCGGAGCCTGGGGGGTAGGTGAG. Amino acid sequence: CSGAWGVGE. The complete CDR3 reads CSGAWGVGEQFF.

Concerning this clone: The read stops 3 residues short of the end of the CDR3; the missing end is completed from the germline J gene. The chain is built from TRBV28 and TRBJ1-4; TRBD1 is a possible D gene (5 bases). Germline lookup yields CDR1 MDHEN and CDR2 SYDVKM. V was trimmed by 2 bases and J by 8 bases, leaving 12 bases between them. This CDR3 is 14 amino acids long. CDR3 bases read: TGTGCCAGCAGTTTAGGCAGGGAGGAGGAAAAA. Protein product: CASSLGREEEK. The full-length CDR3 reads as CASSLGREEEKLFF.

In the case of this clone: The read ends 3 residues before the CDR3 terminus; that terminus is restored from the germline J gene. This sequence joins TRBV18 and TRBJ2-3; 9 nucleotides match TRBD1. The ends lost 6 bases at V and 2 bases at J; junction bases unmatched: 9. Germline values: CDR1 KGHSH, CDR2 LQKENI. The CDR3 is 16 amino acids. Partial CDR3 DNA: TGTGCCAGCTCCAGCTATGGGACAGGGATCACAGATACG. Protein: CASSSYGTGITDT. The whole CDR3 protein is CASSSYGTGITDTQYF. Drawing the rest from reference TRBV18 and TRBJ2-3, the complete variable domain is NAGVMQNPRHLVRRRGQEARLRCSPMKGHSHVYWYRQLPEEGLKFMVYLQKENIIDESGMPKERFSAEFPKEGPSILRIQQVVRGDSAAYFCASSSYGTGITDTQYFGPGTRLTVL.

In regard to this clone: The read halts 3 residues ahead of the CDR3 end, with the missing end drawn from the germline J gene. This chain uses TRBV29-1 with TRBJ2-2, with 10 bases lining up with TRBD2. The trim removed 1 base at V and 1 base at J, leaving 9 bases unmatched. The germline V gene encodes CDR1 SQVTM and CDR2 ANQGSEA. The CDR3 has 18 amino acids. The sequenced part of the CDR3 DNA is TGCAGCGTTGAAGTAGCGGGAGGTTTTTCGAAGAACACCGGGGAG. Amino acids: CSVEVAGGFSKNTGE. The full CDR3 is CSVEVAGGFSKNTGELFF.

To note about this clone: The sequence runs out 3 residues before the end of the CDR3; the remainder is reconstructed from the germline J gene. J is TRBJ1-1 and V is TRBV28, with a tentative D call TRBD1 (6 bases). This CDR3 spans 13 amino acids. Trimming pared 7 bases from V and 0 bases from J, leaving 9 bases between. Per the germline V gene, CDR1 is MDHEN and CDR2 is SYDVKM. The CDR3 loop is CASKDSMNTEAFF. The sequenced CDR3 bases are TGTGCCAGCAAGGACAGCATGAACACTGAA.

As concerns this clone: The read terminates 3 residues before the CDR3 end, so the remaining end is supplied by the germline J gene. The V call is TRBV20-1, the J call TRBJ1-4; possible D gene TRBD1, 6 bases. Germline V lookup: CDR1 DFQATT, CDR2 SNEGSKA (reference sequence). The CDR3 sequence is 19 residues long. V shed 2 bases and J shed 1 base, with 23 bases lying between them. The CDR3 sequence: CSARPLGGAGVVTNEKLFF. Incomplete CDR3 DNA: TGCAGTGCTAGACCCCTCGGGGGGGCGGGGGTTGTAACTAATGAAAAA.